This is a list of T cell receptor beta chains from one sample in a study of PD-1 blockade in mismatch repair-deficient tumors. Profiled with immunoSEQ multiplex PCR; TCRdb holds only in-frame clones, not every one. This sample yields 100,000 or so clones, of which roughly four fifths are seen a single time; 6.3% belongs to the top ten. The sequencing used peripheral blood, collected roughly eight months after starting pembrolizumab. The receptor source for this set is an adult with mismatch repair-deficient cancer. Each CDR3 is given with its conserved first and last residue. The D gene is left open where the match is weak. Some rows have no size entry. The others give once, few or many, or a class for an expanded clone.

cdr3_nt,cdr3_aa,clone_size,d_call,v_call,j_call
TGTGCCAGCAGCCAGACAGGGTATGGGGGCGAGACCCAGTACTTC,CASSQTGYGGETQYF,-,TRBD1,TRBV7-9,TRBJ2-5
TGTGCCAGCCGTCTCGGGACAGCCAACTACGAGCAGTACTTC,CASRLGTANYEQYF,-,TRBD1,TRBV11-2,TRBJ2-7
TGTGCCAGTAATCAGACGGTGACTAACTATGGCTACACCTTC,CASNQTVTNYGYTF,few,-,TRBV19,TRBJ1-2
TGTGCCAGCAGCCCCACTCCCCTCTTCCAAGAGACCCAGTACTTC,CASSPTPLFQETQYF,-,-,TRBV13,TRBJ2-5
TGTGCCAGCAGCGTAGGACAGGCAAGAAACTCTGGGGCCAACGTCCTGACTTTC,CASSVGQARNSGANVLTF,-,-,TRBV9,TRBJ2-6
TGTGCCAGCAGTGAAGGGGGCGGACAGCCCCAGCATTTT,CASSEGGGQPQHF,few,-,TRBV6-1,TRBJ1-5
TGTGCCAGCAGTGTTCCCGGGACTAGCGGGAGTAATGAGCAGTTCTTC,CASSVPGTSGSNEQFF,-,TRBD2,TRBV6-1,TRBJ2-1
TGCAGCGTTGTTCTCAGGGAGTCCGAGCAGTACTTC,CSVVLRESEQYF,-,-,TRBV29-1,TRBJ2-7
TGTGCCAGTAAGATTATGGCTGAAGCTTTCTTT,CASKIMAEAFF,-,-,TRBV19,TRBJ1-1
TGTGCCAGCTCACCACAACCACGACAGGGGATTGAAGCTTTCTTT,CASSPQPRQGIEAFF,-,TRBD1,TRBV18,TRBJ1-1
TGTGCCAGCAGGCCGTTTAAGGAAAACACCATATATTTT,CASRPFKENTIYF,-,-,TRBV7-2,TRBJ1-3
TGTGCCAGCGGTAGCGGGAAGGGCACCGGGGAGCTGTTTTTT,CASGSGKGTGELFF,few,TRBD2,TRBV2,TRBJ2-2
TGCGCCAGCAGCCAAGCTAAAGGGTTTTACGAGCAGTACTTC,CASSQAKGFYEQYF,-,-,TRBV4-3,TRBJ2-7
TGTGCCAGCAGTTTAGCTGCCGGGACAATTCCCCTTATGAACACTGAAGCTTTCTTT,CASSLAAGTIPLMNTEAFF,few,-,TRBV28,TRBJ1-1
TGTGCCAGCAGCCCTTTAGGGGACGAGCAGTACTTC,CASSPLGDEQYF,-,-,TRBV16,TRBJ2-7
TGTGCCAGTAGTCCGCAATACATGGACTCCTACGAGCAGTACTTC,CASSPQYMDSYEQYF,few,-,TRBV19,TRBJ2-7
TGTGCCAGCAGCTTAAACAGCGGGAGATTATCCTACAATGAGCAGTTCTTC,CASSLNSGRLSYNEQFF,few,TRBD2,TRBV7-3,TRBJ2-1
TGTGCCAGCAGCTTGGAGTTCTCTGGGGCCAACGTCCTGACTTTC,CASSLEFSGANVLTF,-,-,TRBV5-5,TRBJ2-6
TGTGCCAGCAGGAGAACAGGGGATCCTGGAAACACCATATATTTT,CASRRTGDPGNTIYF,-,TRBD1,TRBV6-5,TRBJ1-3
TGTGCTAGCAGCTCGGGACTTTCCTACGAGCAGTACTTC,CASSSGLSYEQYF,-,-,TRBV7-7,TRBJ2-7
TGTGCCAGTAGTAACCAGGGGGCGCGGAATGAGCAGTTCTTC,CASSNQGARNEQFF,few,TRBD1,TRBV19,TRBJ2-1
TGTGCCAGCAGAAACCGGGACGGGACCTACGAGCAGTACTTC,CASRNRDGTYEQYF,-,-,TRBV27,TRBJ2-7
TGCAGCGTGAGATCCTATGGCTACACCTTC,CSVRSYGYTF,few,-,TRBV29-1,TRBJ1-2
TGTGCCAGCAGCCCCCGGACTAGCGGAGCAAATGAGCAGTTCTTC,CASSPRTSGANEQFF,few,TRBD2,TRBV5-4,TRBJ2-1
TGTGCCAGCAGCCCGCTAGCGGGAGCCCTCACAGATACGCAGTATTTT,CASSPLAGALTDTQYF,-,TRBD2,TRBV11-3,TRBJ2-3
TGTGCCAGCAGCCTAGGCTATCGGGACACAGATACGCAGTATTTT,CASSLGYRDTDTQYF,-,-,TRBV7-3,TRBJ2-3
TGTGCCAGCAGTTACCTTAGCTCCTACAATGAGCAGTTCTTC,CASSYLSSYNEQFF,once,-,TRBV6-5,TRBJ2-1
TGTGCCAGCAGCGTATCAGGGGCTGGAAACACCATATATTTT,CASSVSGAGNTIYF,-,-,TRBV9,TRBJ1-3
TGCGCCAGCAGCTTGGGGCGACAGGGGGCCTCGATAATCGGAGCCGGGGAGCTGTTTTTT,CASSLGRQGASIIGAGELFF,few,TRBD1,TRBV5-1,TRBJ2-2
TGTGCCAGCAGAGAAGGGGCTAGGCAGTACTTC,CASREGARQYF,-,-,TRBV11-3,TRBJ2-7
TGTGCCAGCAGTTTAAGGAGCAATCAGCCCCAGCATTTT,CASSLRSNQPQHF,-,-,TRBV27,TRBJ1-5
TGTGCCAGCAGCCACTCCACTACAGGGGTTTATGAGCAGTTCTTC,CASSHSTTGVYEQFF,-,TRBD1,TRBV11-2,TRBJ2-1
TGTGCCAGCAGCAAGAAGGGGGTTTGCAATCAGCCCCAGCATTTT,CASSKKGVCNQPQHF,few,-,TRBV21-1,TRBJ1-5
TGTGCCAGCAGCTTAGAGCTTGGTTTAAGCGGGAGGGGCAATGAGCAGTTCTTC,CASSLELGLSGRGNEQFF,-,TRBD2,TRBV11-2,TRBJ2-1
TGTGCCAGCAGCAAAACGCCGGGACTAGCGGGACTGGATGAGCAGTTCTTC,CASSKTPGLAGLDEQFF,-,TRBD2,TRBV7-3,TRBJ2-1
TGCAGCGCACTCCGGGGCGGAGGGACCACAGATACGCAGTATTTT,CSALRGGGTTDTQYF,once,-,TRBV29-1,TRBJ2-3
TGTGCCAGCAGCTTAGATGGTCTGAATGATCAGCCCCAGCATTTT,CASSLDGLNDQPQHF,few,-,TRBV7-8,TRBJ1-5
TGTGCCAGCAGCTCAGGACTAGCGGGAGAGACCCAGTACTTC,CASSSGLAGETQYF,-,TRBD2,TRBV13,TRBJ2-5
TGTGCCAGCAGTGAAAGGGGGGACGGTTCTTACAATGAGCAGTTCTTC,CASSERGDGSYNEQFF,-,-,TRBV2,TRBJ2-1
TGCAGCGTTGATGGGGTTGGGGGGAGTCGTTACAATGAGCAGTTCTTC,CSVDGVGGSRYNEQFF,-,-,TRBV29-1,TRBJ2-1
TGTGCCAGCAATGACAGGGGAAATAGCAATCAGCCCCAGCATTTT,CASNDRGNSNQPQHF,-,TRBD1,TRBV6-6,TRBJ1-5
TGTGCCAGCAGTGTAACTTGGGCCGGGGAGCTGTTTTTT,CASSVTWAGELFF,-,-,TRBV25-1,TRBJ2-2
TGTGCCAGCAGCTTGGTATGGCGGGAGGGTAATATCGATGAGCAGTTCTTC,CASSLVWREGNIDEQFF,-,TRBD2,TRBV5-4,TRBJ2-1
TGTGCCAGCAGCTTTTGGGGGGGAGGGACAGATGGCTACACCTTC,CASSFWGGGTDGYTF,-,TRBD1,TRBV11-2,TRBJ1-2
TGTGCCAGCTCATACGGACAGGGGAGAAGAACTGAAGCTTTCTTT,CASSYGQGRRTEAFF,once,TRBD1,TRBV18,TRBJ1-1